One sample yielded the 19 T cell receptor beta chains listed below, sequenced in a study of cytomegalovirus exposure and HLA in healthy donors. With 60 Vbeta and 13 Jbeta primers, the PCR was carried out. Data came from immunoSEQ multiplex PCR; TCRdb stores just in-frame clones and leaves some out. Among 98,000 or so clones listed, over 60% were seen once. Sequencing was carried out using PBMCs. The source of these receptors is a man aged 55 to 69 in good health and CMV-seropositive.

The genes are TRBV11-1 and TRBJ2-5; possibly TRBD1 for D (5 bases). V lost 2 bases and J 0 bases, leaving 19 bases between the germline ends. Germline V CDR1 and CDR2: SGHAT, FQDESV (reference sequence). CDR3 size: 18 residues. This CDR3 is CASSLRGLTSTNQETQYF. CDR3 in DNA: TGTGCCAGCAGCTTAAGGGGTCTTACCAGTACCAACCAAGAGACCCAGTACTTC.

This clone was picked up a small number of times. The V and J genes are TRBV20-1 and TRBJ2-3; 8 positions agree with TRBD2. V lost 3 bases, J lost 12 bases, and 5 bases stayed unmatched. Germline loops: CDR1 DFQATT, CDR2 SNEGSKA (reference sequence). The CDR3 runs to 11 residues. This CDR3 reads CSASLAGRQYF. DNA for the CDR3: TGCAGTGCTAGCCTAGCGGGCCGTCAGTATTTT.

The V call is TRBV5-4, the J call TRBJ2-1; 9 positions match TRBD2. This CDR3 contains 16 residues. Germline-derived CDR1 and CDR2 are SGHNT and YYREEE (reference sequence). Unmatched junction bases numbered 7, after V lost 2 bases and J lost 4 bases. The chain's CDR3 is CASSFGFAGGYNEQFF. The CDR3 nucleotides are TGTGCCAGCAGCTTTGGCTTTGCGGGGGGGTACAATGAGCAGTTCTTC.

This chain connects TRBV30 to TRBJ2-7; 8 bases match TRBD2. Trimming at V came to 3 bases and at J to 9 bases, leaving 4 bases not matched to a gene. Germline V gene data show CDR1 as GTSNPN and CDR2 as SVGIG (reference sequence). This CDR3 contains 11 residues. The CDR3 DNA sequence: TGTGCCTGGAGCGGGGGGGTGGGGCAGTACTTC. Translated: CAWSGGVGQYF.

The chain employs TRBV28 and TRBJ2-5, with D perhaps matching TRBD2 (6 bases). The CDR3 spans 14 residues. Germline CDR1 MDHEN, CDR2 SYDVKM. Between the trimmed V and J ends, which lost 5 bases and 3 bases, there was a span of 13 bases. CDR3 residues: CASSPGLLEETQYF. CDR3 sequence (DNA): TGTGCCAGCAGTCCGGGACTTCTCGAAGAGACCCAGTACTTC.

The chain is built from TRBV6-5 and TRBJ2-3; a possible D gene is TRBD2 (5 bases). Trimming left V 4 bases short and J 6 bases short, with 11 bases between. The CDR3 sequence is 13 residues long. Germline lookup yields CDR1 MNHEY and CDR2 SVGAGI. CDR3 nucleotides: TGTGCCAGCAGTTCGCCCCCGGGGGATACGCAGTATTTT. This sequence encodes CASSSPPGDTQYF.

DNA of the CDR3: TGTGCCAGCAGTTCGGATGGGGGGCAAGAGACCCAGTACTTC. Residues: CASSSDGGQETQYF. The chain employs TRBV7-2 and TRBJ2-5; TRBD2 might be the D (6 bases). V was clipped by 6 bases and J by 2 bases, with 13 bases between them. CDR3 size: 14 residues. CDR1 and CDR2 from the germline V gene are SGHTA and FQGNSA.

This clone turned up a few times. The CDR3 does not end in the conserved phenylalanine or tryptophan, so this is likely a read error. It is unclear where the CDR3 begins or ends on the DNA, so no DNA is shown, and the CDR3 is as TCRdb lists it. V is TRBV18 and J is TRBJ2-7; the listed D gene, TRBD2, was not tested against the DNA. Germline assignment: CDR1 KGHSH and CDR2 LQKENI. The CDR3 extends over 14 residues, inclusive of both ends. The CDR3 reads CASSYTTVAGGLHI.

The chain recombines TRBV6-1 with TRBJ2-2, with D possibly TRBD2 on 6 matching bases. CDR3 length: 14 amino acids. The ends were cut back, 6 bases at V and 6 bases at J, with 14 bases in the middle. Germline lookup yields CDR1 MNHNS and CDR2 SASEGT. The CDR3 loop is CASRVAELSGELFF. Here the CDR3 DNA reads TGTGCCAGCAGGGTAGCGGAGCTATCCGGGGAGCTGTTTTTT.

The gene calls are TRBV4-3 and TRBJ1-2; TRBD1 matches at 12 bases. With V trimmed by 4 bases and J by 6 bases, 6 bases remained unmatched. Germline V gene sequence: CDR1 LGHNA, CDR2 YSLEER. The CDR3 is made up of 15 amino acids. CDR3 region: CASSPGQGAIHGYTF. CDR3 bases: TGCGCCAGCAGCCCGGGACAGGGGGCGATCCATGGCTACACCTTC.

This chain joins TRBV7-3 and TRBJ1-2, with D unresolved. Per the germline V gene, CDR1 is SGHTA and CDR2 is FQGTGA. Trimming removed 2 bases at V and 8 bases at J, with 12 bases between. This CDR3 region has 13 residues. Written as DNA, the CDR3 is TGTGCCAGCAGCTTAGGCGGGCCGGAGGGCTACACCTTC. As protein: CASSLGGPEGYTF. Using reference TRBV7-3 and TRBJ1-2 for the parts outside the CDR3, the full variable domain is GAGVSQTPSNKVTEKGKYVELRCDPISGHTALYWYRQSLGQGPEFLIYFQGTGAADDSGLPNDRFFAVRPEGSVSTLKIQRTERGDSAVYLCASSLGGPEGYTFGSGTRLTVV.

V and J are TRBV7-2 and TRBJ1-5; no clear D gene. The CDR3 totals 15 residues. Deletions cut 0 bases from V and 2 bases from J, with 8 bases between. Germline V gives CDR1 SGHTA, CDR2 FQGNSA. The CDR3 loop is CASSLAVAGNQPQHF. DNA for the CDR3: TGTGCCAGCAGCTTAGCGGTGGCTGGCAATCAGCCCCAGCATTTT.

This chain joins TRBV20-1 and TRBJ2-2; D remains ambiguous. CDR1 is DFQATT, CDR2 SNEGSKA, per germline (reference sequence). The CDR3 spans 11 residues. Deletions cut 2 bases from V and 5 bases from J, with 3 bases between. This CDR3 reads CSARSTGELFF. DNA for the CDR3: TGCAGTGCTAGATCAACCGGGGAGCTGTTTTTT.

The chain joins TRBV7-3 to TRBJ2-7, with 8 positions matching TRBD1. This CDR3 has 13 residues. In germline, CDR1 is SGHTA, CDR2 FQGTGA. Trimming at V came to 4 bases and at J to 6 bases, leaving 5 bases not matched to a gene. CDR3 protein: CASSSQTGGEQYF. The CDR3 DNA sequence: TGTGCCAGCAGCTCCCAAACAGGGGGCGAGCAGTACTTC.

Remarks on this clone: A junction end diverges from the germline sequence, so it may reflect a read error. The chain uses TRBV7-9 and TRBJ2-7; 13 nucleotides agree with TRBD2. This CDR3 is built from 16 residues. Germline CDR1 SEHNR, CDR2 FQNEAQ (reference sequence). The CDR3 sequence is CSSSSPLAGGLEEQYF. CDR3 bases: TGTTCCAGCAGCTCACCACTAGCGGGGGGGCTAGAAGAGCAGTACTTC.

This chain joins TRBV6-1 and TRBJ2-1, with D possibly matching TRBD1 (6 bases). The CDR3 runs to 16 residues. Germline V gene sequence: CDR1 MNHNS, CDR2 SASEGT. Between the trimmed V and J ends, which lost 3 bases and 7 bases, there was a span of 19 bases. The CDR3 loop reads CASSDPARGYLNEQFF. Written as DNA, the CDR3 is TGTGCCAGCAGTGATCCGGCCAGGGGTTACTTGAATGAGCAGTTCTTC.

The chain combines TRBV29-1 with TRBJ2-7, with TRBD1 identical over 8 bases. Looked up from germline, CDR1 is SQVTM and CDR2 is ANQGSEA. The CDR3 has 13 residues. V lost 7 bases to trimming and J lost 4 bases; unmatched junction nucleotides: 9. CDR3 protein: CSAARQGLYEQYF. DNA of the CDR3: TGCAGCGCTGCCCGACAGGGGCTTTACGAGCAGTACTTC.

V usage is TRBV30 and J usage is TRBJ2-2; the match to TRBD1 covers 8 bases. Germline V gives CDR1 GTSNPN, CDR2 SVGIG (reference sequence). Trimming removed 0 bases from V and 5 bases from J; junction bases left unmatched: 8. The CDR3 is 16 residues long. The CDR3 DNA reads TGTGCCTGGAGTGTACTACAGGGGGTAGGAACCGGGGAGCTGTTTTTT. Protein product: CAWSVLQGVGTGELFF. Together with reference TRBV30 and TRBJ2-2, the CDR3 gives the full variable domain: SQTIHQWPATLVQPVGSPLSLECTVEGTSNPNLYWYRQAAGRGLQLLFYSVGIGQISSEVPQNLSASRPQDRQFILSSKKLLLSDSGFYLCAWSVLQGVGTGELFFGEGSRLTVL.

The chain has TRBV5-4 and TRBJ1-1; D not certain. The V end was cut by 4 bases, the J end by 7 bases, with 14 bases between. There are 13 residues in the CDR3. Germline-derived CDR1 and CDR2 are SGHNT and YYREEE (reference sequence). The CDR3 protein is CASSSQAIDEAFF. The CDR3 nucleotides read TGTGCCAGCAGCAGTCAGGCAATAGATGAAGCTTTCTTT. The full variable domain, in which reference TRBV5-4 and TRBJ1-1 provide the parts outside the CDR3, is ETGVTQSPTHLIKTRGQQVTLRCSSQSGHNTVSWYQQALGQGPQFIFQYYREEENGRGNFPPRFSGLQFPNYSSELNVNALELDDSALYLCASSSQAIDEAFFGQGTRLTVV.